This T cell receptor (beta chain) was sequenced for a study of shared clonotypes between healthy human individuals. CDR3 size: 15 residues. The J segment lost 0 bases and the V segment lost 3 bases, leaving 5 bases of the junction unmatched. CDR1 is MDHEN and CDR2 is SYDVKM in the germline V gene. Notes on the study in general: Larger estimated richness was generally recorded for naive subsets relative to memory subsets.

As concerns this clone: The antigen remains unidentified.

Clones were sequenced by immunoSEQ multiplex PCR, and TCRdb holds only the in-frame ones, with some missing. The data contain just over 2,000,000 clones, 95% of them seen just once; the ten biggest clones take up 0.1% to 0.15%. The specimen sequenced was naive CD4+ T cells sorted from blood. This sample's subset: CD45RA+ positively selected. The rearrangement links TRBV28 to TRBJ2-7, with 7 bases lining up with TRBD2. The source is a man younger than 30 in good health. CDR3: CASSLAASGSYEQYF. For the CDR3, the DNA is TGTGCCAGCAGTTTGGCGGCTAGCGGCTCCTACGAGCAGTACTTC.